This entry concerns a single TCR beta chain. The antigen is undetermined. Germline assignment: CDR1 ENHRY and CDR2 SYGVKD. Trimming shortened V by 2 bases and J by 10 bases, and 8 bases separated the two germline ends. This CDR3 comprises 11 residues. The data are from a study of cytomegalovirus exposure and HLA in healthy donors. The overall study: Researchers found that more than 70% of about 400 genotyped donors fell within the Caucasian-associated ancestry cluster. General study points: The study recorded about 160 TCR beta chains that were cytomegalovirus-associated. For presence/absence analyses, sequencing depth was assumed to be roughly uniform across donors.

The donors gave bone marrow, and they were healthy. This PCR relied on a set of 60 Vbeta primers and 13 Jbeta primers. The method was immunoSEQ multiplex PCR; TCRdb's version includes in-frame clones alone and lacks a portion of them. The sample holds 120,000 or so clones, around 67% seen once. The clonotype comes from a woman aged 40 to 55 in good health and CMV-seronegative. This sequence joins TRBV10-3 and TRBJ1-1, with D tentatively TRBD1 (6 bases). Specimen: PBMCs. Here the CDR3 reads CAISETGRAFF. CDR3 DNA: TGTGCCATCAGTGAGACAGGGCGAGCTTTCTTT.